This TCR beta chain originates from a study of beta chain features in type 1 diabetes. The wider study: Across the samples, some 98,000,000 sorted cells were examined in total.

The sequenced template was cDNA made from the entire isolated RNA. Using immunoSEQ multiplex PCR, the repertoire was profiled, and TCRdb retains in-frame clones only, with some absent. This sample has about 53,000 clones, with approximately 60% found just once. Whole-study findings and limits: Patients with Type 1 diabetes showed moderately but significantly shorter TCRB CDR3s in all four CD4+ subsets. Amplification by PCR could prefer shorter templates, with the same effect in patients and controls. Type 1 diabetes patients had fewer VDJ junction insertions and more deletions.

CD4+ naive, central memory, regulatory and stem cell-like memory subsets were isolated by sorting on CD45RO/CCR7/CD25/CD127/CD95/CD27. About this clone: No antigen is known for it.

CDR3 length: 15 residues. Looked up from germline, CDR1 is MDHEN and CDR2 is SYDVKM. The germline V and J ends were trimmed by 7 bases and 2 bases, with 12 bases remaining between them. This TCR was recovered from a woman aged 25 to 39 with type 1 diabetes. The chain links TRBV28 to TRBJ2-6, with D possibly being TRBD1 (5 bases). The sample consisted of stem cell memory CD4+ T cells from blood. CDR3 bases: TGTGCCAGCACAAGGGGTCCTCCTGGGGCCAACGTCCTGACTTTC. Translation: CASTRGPPGANVLTF.